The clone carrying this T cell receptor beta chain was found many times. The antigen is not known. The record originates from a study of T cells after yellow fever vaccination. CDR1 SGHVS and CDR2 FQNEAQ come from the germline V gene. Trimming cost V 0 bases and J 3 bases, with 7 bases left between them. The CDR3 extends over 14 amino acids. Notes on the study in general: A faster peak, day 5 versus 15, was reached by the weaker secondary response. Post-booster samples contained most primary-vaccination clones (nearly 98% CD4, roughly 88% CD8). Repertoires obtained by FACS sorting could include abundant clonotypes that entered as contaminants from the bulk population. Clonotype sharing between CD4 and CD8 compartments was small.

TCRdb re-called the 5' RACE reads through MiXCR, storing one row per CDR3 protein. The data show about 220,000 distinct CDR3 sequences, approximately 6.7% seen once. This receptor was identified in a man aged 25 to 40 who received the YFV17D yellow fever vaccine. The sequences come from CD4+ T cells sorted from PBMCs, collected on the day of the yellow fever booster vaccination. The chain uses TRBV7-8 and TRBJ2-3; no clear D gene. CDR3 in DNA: TGTGCCAGCAGCTTAGCAGGCAATACAGATACGCAGTATTTT. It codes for CASSLAGNTDTQYF.